This TCR beta chain appears in the sequencing data of a study of T cell repertoires in cytomegalovirus infection. From the reads, TCRdb called clonotypes with MiXCR, one entry per CDR3 protein. The sample lists 510,000 or so distinct CDR3 sequences, 26% seen once, with over 10% in the top ten. V lost 1 base, J lost 7 bases, and 13 bases lay in between. This CDR3 comprises 14 residues. Germline CDR1 is MNHEY and CDR2 is SMNVEV (reference sequence). This TCR was recovered from a human donor in good health (CMV status not recorded). Some clones in this sample may be carry-over from other donors' samples. The V call is TRBV27, the J call TRBJ1-1; no clear D. The source material was PBMCs. For the CDR3, the DNA is TGTGCCAGCAGTTTATTCGGGGAGAATAATGAAGCTTTCTTT. It specifies CASSLFGENNEAFF.